The 20 T cell receptor beta chains given below trace back to one sample, sequenced in a study of blood T cell repertoires in COVID-19. The table came from immunoSEQ multiplex PCR; TCRdb's copy has only in-frame clones and leaves some out. The sample lists about 480,000 clones; roughly 88% were seen once. The specimen was PBMCs or T cells enriched from blood (not recorded which). The receptors shown here come from a woman in her forties who had recovered from COVID-19.

This sequence joins TRBV6-2 or TRBV6-3 and TRBJ2-4, with TRBD2 matching over 14 bases. Trimming at V came to 5 bases and at J to 12 bases, leaving 3 bases not matched to a gene. The CDR3 runs to 13 residues. Germline V gene sequence: CDR1 MNHEY, CDR2 SVGEGT. The CDR3 DNA follows: TGTGCCAGCAGTAAGGGGACTAGCGGGAGTCAGTACTTC. This encodes CASSKGTSGSQYF.

The rearrangement uses TRBV18 and TRBJ1-4, with a weak D call TRBD1 (6 bases). The CDR3 is 15 residues long. Germline CDR1 reads KGHSH; CDR2 reads LQKENI. The V and J ends lost 0 bases and 8 bases respectively, with 13 bases between them. The CDR3 DNA reads as TGTGCCAGCTCACCACCCGACAGAGGGGGAGAAAAACTGTTTTTT. Translation: CASSPPDRGGEKLFF.

The count of this clone is one. The chain joins TRBV4-1 to TRBJ1-6; 9 bases are a match to TRBD1. The germline gives CDR1 MGHRA, CDR2 YSYEKL. The CDR3 contains 16 residues. V was pared by 1 base and J by 7 bases, with 5 bases of the junction left unmatched. CDR3 protein: CASSQAGQGRNSPLHF. In DNA, the CDR3 is TGCGCCAGCAGCCAAGCAGGACAGGGGCGGAATTCACCCCTCCACTTT.

The chain is built from TRBV6-5 and TRBJ1-1; a possible D gene is TRBD1 (5 bases). V was shortened by 0 bases and J by 7 bases, with 12 bases between the two germline ends. The CDR3 runs 14 residues. The germline gives CDR1 MNHEY, CDR2 SVGAGI. In DNA form, the CDR3 reads TGTGCCAGCAGTTACTCAGGGGCGCCACGTGAAGCTTTCTTT. This gives the protein CASSYSGAPREAFF.

The chain employs TRBV12-5 and TRBJ2-1, with D perhaps matching TRBD2 (6 bases). The CDR3 runs to 14 residues. Germline V lookup: CDR1 LGHNT, CDR2 FRNRAP. The V and J ends lost 3 bases and 6 bases respectively, with 12 bases between them. The CDR3 region is CASGLSTSFNEQFF. CDR3 bases: TGTGCTAGTGGTTTATCGACTAGTTTCAATGAGCAGTTCTTC.

The rearrangement links TRBV11-2 to TRBJ2-7, with D possibly matching TRBD2 (6 bases). This CDR3 region has 15 residues. Germline values: CDR1 SGHAT, CDR2 FQNNGV. Trimming stripped 5 bases from V and 2 bases from J, with 16 bases between. As DNA, the CDR3 is TGTGCCAGCAGCCGTCTGGCCCGGAGGGCCTACGAGCAGTACTTC. As protein: CASSRLARRAYEQYF. Supplemented by reference TRBV11-2 and TRBJ2-7, the full variable domain reads EAGVAQSPRYKIIEKRQSVAFWCNPISGHATLYWYQQILGQGPKLLIQFQNNGVVDDSQLPKDRFSAERLKGVDSTLKIQPAKLEDSAVYLCASSRLARRAYEQYFGPGTRLTVT.

This chain uses TRBV11-3 with TRBJ1-4; TRBD1 might be the D (5 bases). The CDR3 spans 14 residues. Per germline, CDR1 SGHNT and CDR2 YENEEA. V was pared by 5 bases and J by 0 bases, with 7 bases between. The CDR3: CASSLRATNEKLFF. CDR3 in DNA: TGTGCCAGCAGCCTCAGGGCAACTAATGAAAAACTGTTTTTT.

The chain joins TRBV7-9 to TRBJ2-3; TRBD2 matches at 9 bases. The CDR3 consists of 16 residues. The germline CDR1 and CDR2 sequences are SEHNR and FQNEAQ (reference sequence). The V gene end was trimmed by 5 bases and the J gene end by 4 bases; junction bases not matched to a gene: 10. In DNA form, the CDR3 reads TGTGCCAGCAGCGCGAACCGACTAGCGGAGTCAGATACGCAGTATTTT. This codes for CASSANRLAESDTQYF.

The chain links TRBV11-2 to TRBJ2-1; 8 bases line up with TRBD1. Germline CDR1 and CDR2: SGHAT and FQNNGV. J gave up 7 bases and V 0 bases, and 5 bases lay outside the gene matches. The CDR3 is made up of 15 amino acids. CDR3 nucleotides: TGTGCCAGCAGCTTAGAGGGACAGGTGGGGAATGAGCAGTTCTTC. This sequence encodes CASSLEGQVGNEQFF.

V and J are TRBV2 and TRBJ2-4, with TRBD1 matching over 8 bases. CDR1 and CDR2 from the germline V gene are SNHLY and FYNNEI. V lost 4 bases, J lost 5 bases, and 4 bases stayed unmatched. The CDR3 totals 14 residues. CDR3 DNA: TGTGCCAGCAGTGTGACAGGGGCCCAAAACATTCAGTACTTC. Translation: CASSVTGAQNIQYF. Supplemented by reference TRBV2 and TRBJ2-4, the full variable domain reads EPEVTQTPSHQVTQMGQEVILRCVPISNHLYFYWYRQILGQKVEFLVSFYNNEISEKSEIFDDQFSVERPDGSNFTLKIRSTKLEDSAMYFCASSVTGAQNIQYFGAGTRLSVL.

The chain is built from TRBV9 and TRBJ2-5, with D uncertain. The CDR3 is made up of 13 amino acids. The V end lost 0 bases, the J end lost 5 bases, and 8 bases lay between the germline ends. Germline V CDR1 and CDR2: SGDLS, YYNGEE. The CDR3 DNA follows: TGTGCCAGCAGCGTAGGGTTTGAGGAGACCCAGTACTTC. Translated, it gives CASSVGFEETQYF.

The chain combines TRBV9 with TRBJ2-7; 10 bases fit TRBD1. With V trimmed by 9 bases and J by 4 bases, 10 bases remained unmatched. CDR3 length: 14 residues. Germline CDR1 SGDLS, CDR2 YYNGEE. In DNA form, the CDR3 reads TGTGCCACCCTCTACGGGACAGGGGCGTACGAGCAGTACTTC. Encoded protein: CATLYGTGAYEQYF.

This clone occurred once. The gene calls are TRBV6-5 and TRBJ1-1; 8 bases line up with TRBD1. The CDR3 sequence is 13 residues long. The V segment lost 11 bases and the J segment 3 bases; nucleotides outside the gene matches: 8. CDR1 and CDR2 from the germline V gene are MNHEY and SVGAGI. The CDR3 nucleotides are TGTGCCGTATCACAGGGGGACTACACTGAAGCTTTCTTT. It translates to CAVSQGDYTEAFF.

This chain connects TRBV5-1 to TRBJ2-2; possible D gene TRBD2, 6 bases. The CDR3 spans 18 residues. V was cut by 0 bases and J by 3 bases, with 18 bases left in between. Germline V gene data show CDR1 as SGHRS and CDR2 as YFSETQ. CDR3 region: CASSLAQNSGYYTGELFF. CDR3 DNA sequence: TGCGCCAGCAGCTTGGCCCAGAATAGCGGATACTACACCGGGGAGCTGTTTTTT.

The V call is TRBV5-4, the J call TRBJ2-6; 7 nucleotides line up with TRBD1. V trimming: 0 bases; J trimming: 0 bases; junction bases outside the gene matches: 3. Germline V CDR1 and CDR2: SGHNT, YYREEE (reference sequence). The CDR3 loop spans 17 amino acids. The CDR3 is CASSLARGSSGANVLTF. DNA of the CDR3: TGTGCCAGCAGCTTGGCCAGGGGGAGCTCTGGGGCCAACGTCCTGACTTTC.

As regards this clone: Germline is not matched at one junction end, which may reflect a read error. The chain recombines TRBV7-9 with TRBJ2-7; D gene uncertain. Germline assignment: CDR1 SEHNR and CDR2 FQNEAQ (reference sequence). The CDR3 extends over 10 amino acids. CDR3 nucleotide sequence: TGTGCCAGCAGCCCCAATTCCGCGGACTTC. Its translation is CASSPNSADF. Full variable domain (outside the CDR3, taken from reference TRBV7-9 and TRBJ2-7): DTGVSQNPRHKITKRGQNVTFRCDPISEHNRLYWYRQTLGQGPEFLTYFQNEAQLEKSRLLSDRFSAERPKGSFSTLEIQRTEQGDSAMYLCASSPNSADFGPGTRLTVT.

The V gene is TRBV27, the J gene TRBJ1-2, with a tentative D call TRBD1 (6 bases). V was shortened by 2 bases and J by 5 bases, with 18 bases between the two germline ends. CDR3 length: 16 amino acids. The germline V gene encodes CDR1 MNHEY and CDR2 SMNVEV (reference sequence). The CDR3 spells CASSLRTAMFGYGYTF. Here the CDR3 DNA reads TGTGCCAGCAGTTTAAGGACAGCCATGTTCGGGTATGGCTACACCTTC.

The rearrangement uses TRBV11-2 and TRBJ2-1, with D tentatively TRBD2 (7 bases). Germline V gene sequence: CDR1 SGHAT, CDR2 FQNNGV. Trimming pared 5 bases from V and 2 bases from J, leaving 13 bases between. The CDR3 loop spans 15 amino acids. The CDR3 DNA sequence: TGTGCCAGCAGCCTGGGGGGGGCAACCTACAATGAGCAGTTCTTC. The encoded protein is CASSLGGATYNEQFF.

The V and J genes are TRBV18 and TRBJ2-2; D remains ambiguous. This CDR3 has 14 amino acids. V dropped 5 bases and J dropped 0 bases, with 7 bases sitting between them. From germline, CDR1 is KGHSH and CDR2 LQKENI. The CDR3 spells CASSYTANTGELFF. Written as DNA, the CDR3 is TGTGCCAGCTCATATACAGCGAACACCGGGGAGCTGTTTTTT. Drawing the rest from reference TRBV18 and TRBJ2-2, the complete variable domain is NAGVMQNPRHLVRRRGQEARLRCSPMKGHSHVYWYRQLPEEGLKFMVYLQKENIIDESGMPKERFSAEFPKEGPSILRIQQVVRGDSAAYFCASSYTANTGELFFGEGSRLTVL.

This clone appeared once. The chain carries TRBV7-2 and TRBJ1-3, with D maybe TRBD1 (5 bases). The germline V gene has CDR1 SGHTA and CDR2 FQGNSA. Trimming stripped 3 bases from V and 0 bases from J, with 15 bases between. The CDR3 extends over 17 amino acids. CDR3 nucleotides: TGTGCCAGCAGCTTTGGCCGCGACAGCCTCTCTGGAAACACCATATATTTT. As protein: CASSFGRDSLSGNTIYF.